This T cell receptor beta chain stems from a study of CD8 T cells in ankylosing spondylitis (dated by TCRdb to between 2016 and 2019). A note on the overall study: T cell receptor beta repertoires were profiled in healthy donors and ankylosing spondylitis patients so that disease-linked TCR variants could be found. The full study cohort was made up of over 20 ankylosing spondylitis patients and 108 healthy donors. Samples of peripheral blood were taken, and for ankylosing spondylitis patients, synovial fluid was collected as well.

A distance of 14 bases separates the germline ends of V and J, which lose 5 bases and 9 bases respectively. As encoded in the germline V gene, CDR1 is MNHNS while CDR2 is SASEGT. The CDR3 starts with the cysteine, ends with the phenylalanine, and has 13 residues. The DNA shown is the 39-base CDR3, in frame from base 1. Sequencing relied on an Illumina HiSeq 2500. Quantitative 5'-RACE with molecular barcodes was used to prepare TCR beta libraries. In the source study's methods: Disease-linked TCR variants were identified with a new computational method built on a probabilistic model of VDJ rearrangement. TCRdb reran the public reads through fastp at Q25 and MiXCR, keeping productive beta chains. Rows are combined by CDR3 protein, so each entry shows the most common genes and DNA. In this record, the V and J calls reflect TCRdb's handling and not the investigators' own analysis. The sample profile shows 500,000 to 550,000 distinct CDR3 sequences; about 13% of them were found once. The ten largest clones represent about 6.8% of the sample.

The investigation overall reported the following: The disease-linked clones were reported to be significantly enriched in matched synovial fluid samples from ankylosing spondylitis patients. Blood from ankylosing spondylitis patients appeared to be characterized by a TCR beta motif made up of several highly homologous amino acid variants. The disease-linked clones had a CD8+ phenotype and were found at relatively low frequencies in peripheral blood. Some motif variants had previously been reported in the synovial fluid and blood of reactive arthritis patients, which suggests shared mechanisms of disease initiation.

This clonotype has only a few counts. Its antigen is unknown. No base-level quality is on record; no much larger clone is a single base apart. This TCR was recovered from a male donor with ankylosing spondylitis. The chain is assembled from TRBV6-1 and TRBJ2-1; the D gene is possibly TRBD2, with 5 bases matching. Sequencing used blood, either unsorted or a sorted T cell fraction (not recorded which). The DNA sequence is TGTGCCAGCAGTCGATCCCCTAGCCTTGAGCAGTTCTTC. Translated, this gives CASSRSPSLEQFF.